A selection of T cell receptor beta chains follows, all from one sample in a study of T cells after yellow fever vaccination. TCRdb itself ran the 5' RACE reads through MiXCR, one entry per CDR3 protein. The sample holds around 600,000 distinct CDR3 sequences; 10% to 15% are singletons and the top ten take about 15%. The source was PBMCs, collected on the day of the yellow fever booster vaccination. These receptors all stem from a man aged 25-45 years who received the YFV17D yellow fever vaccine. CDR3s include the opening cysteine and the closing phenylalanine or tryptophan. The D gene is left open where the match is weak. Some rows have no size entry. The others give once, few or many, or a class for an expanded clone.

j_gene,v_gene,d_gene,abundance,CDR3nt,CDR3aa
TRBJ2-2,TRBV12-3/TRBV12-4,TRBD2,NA,TGTGCCAGCAGTCCAATCAGGGGGACTAGCGGGAGTATCGGGGAGCTGTTTTTT,CASSPIRGTSGSIGELFF
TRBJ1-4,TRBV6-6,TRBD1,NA,TGTGCCATCCAAGGGGGCCTTCGAGAAAAACTGTTTTTT,CAIQGGLREKLFF
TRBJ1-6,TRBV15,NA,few,TGTGCCACCAGCAGAGATAAGGGACCCTATAATTCACCCCTCCACTTT,CATSRDKGPYNSPLHF
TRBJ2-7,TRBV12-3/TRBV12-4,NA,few,TGTGCCAGCAAACGGGGAAGGTCCTACGAGCAGTACTTC,CASKRGRSYEQYF
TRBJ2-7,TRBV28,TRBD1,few,TGTGCCAGCCCCCCCACACCGGGACAGGGGGTTTACGAGCAGTACTTC,CASPPTPGQGVYEQYF
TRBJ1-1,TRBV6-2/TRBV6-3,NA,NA,TGTGCCAGCAGTTACTTCGGAGGGGGAGTAGGTATGAACACTGAAGCTTTCTTT,CASSYFGGGVGMNTEAFF
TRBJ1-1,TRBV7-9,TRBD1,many,TGTGCCAGCAGTTTAGGGACAGCGAACACTGAAGCTTTCTTT,CASSLGTANTEAFF
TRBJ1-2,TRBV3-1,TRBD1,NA,TGTGCCAGCAGCCCATTGACAGGGCGGGTAGGGACCTTC,CASSPLTGRVGTF
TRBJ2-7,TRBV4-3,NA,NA,TGCGCCAGCAGCCAAGATCGGAGGAGGGAGCAGTACTTC,CASSQDRRREQYF
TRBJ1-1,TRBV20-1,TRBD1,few,TGCAGTGCGGGGACAGCGGACACTGAAGCTTTCTTT,CSAGTADTEAFF
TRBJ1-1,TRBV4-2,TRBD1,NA,TGTTCCAGCAGCCAAGACCGACAGGGCCTCACTGAAGCTTTCTTT,CSSSQDRQGLTEAFF
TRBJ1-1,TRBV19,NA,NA,TGTGCCAGTAACGATTTTAGGGCGACTGAAGCTTTCTTT,CASNDFRATEAFF
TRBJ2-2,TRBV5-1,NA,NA,TGCGCCAGCAGCTCTCGAGAACGCACCGGGGAGCTGTTTTTT,CASSSRERTGELFF
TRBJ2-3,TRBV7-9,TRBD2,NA,TGTGCCAGCAGCGGGGGACTAGCGGGAAACACAGATACGCAGTATTTT,CASSGGLAGNTDTQYF
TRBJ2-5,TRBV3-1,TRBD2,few,TGTGCCAGCAGCCAAACCACTAGCGGGAGACAAGAGACCCAGTACTTC,CASSQTTSGRQETQYF
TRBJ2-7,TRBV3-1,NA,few,TGTGCCAGCAGCCCTGAGCGTGGCAGCTCCTACGAGCAGTACTTC,CASSPERGSSYEQYF
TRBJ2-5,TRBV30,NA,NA,TGTGCCTGGAATCTAGTGAAAGAGACCCAGTACTTC,CAWNLVKETQYF
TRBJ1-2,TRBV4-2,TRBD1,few,TGTGCCAGCAGCCCCGAGGACTGGACAGGGGAAAACGGCTACACCTTC,CASSPEDWTGENGYTF
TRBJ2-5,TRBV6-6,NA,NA,TGTGCCAGCACTCAAGGCCTCCAAGAGACCCAGTACTTC,CASTQGLQETQYF
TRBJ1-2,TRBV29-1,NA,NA,TGCAGCACCTCCGAGGGGGATGGCTACACCTTC,CSTSEGDGYTF
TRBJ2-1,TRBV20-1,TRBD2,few,TGCAGTGCTAGTCCGCCTAGCGGGAGAGTGAACAATGAGCAGTTCTTC,CSASPPSGRVNNEQFF
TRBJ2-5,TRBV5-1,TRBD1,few,TGCGCCAGCCTCCGGGACAGTACTTCGGAGACCCAGTACTTC,CASLRDSTSETQYF
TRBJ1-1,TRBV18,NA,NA,TGTGCCAGCTCACCTTCGCCAGCTCAGAACACTGAAGCTTTCTTT,CASSPSPAQNTEAFF
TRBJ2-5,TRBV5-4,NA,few,TGTGCCAGCAGCTTGGTTATGCAAGAGACCCAGTACTTC,CASSLVMQETQYF
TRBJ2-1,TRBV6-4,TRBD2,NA,TGTGCCAGCAGTGCTCGGGGGTCTCTAGCGGGAGCTTACAATGAGCAGTTCTTC,CASSARGSLAGAYNEQFF
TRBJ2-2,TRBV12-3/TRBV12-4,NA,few,TGTGCCAGCAGTCGCATGGGGCCTTCGGCCGGGGAGCTGTTTTTT,CASSRMGPSAGELFF
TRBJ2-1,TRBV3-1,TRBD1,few,TGTGCCAGCAGGCCGACAGGGGGACCAACCTCCTACAATGAGCAGTTCTTC,CASRPTGGPTSYNEQFF
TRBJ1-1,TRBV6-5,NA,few,TGTGCCAGCAGTTACTCGGTAGGGGAGGGTAGCACTGAAGCTTTCTTT,CASSYSVGEGSTEAFF
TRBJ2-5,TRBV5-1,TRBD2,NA,TGCGCCAGCAGCCGATGGAGTAGCGGGAGTGAGAAAGAGACCCAGTACTTC,CASSRWSSGSEKETQYF
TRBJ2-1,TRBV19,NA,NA,TGTGCCAGTAGTCTGGGACCCCTGGGCGATGAGCAGTTCTTC,CASSLGPLGDEQFF
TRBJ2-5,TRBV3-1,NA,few,TGTGCCAGCAGCCAAGGATTTCTGGACCAGTACTTC,CASSQGFLDQYF
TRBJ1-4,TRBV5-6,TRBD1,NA,TGTGCCAGCAGCTTACGACAGGGTGTAGATGAAAAACTGTTTTTT,CASSLRQGVDEKLFF
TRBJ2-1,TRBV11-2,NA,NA,TGTGCCAGCAGAAAAGCAGGGAAACCCTACAATGAGCAGTTCTTC,CASRKAGKPYNEQFF
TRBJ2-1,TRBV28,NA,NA,TGTGCCTCAACGACAGGGGGCGGAACTAGCGGGACGTACAATGAGCAGTTCTTC,CASTTGGGTSGTYNEQFF
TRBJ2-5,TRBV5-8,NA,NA,TGTGCCAGCAGCCGAGGTGTTTCTGAGACCCAGTACTTC,CASSRGVSETQYF
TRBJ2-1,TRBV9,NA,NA,TGTGCCAGCAGCGATCTATCAGGAAGCTCCTACAATGAGCAGTTCTTC,CASSDLSGSSYNEQFF
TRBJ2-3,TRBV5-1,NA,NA,TGCGCCAGCAGCTCCTCCTCGGCGACGGATACGCAGTATTTT,CASSSSSATDTQYF
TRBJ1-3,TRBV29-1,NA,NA,TGCAGCGCTAGGGGCCCCTCTGGAAACACCATATATTTT,CSARGPSGNTIYF
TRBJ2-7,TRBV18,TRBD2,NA,TGTGCCAGCTCAGAGCGGGGGCAACCCTCGGAGCAGTACTTC,CASSERGQPSEQYF
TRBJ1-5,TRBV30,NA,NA,TGTGCCTGGAGTTCAGGGTATGGTCAGCCCCAGCATTTT,CAWSSGYGQPQHF
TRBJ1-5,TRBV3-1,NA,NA,TGTGCCAGCAGCCAAGGAGGGCCCGGCCTCAATCAGCCCCAGCATTTT,CASSQGGPGLNQPQHF
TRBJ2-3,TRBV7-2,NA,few,TGTGCCAGCAGCCCAGTTGGGGCCTCCGCCCCAGATACGCAGTATTTT,CASSPVGASAPDTQYF
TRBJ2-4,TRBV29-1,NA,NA,TGCAGCGTTGAAGGCGGTCAGGCAAACATTCAGTACTTC,CSVEGGQANIQYF
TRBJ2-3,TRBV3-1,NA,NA,TGTGCCACCTCGCGACTCATCACAGATACGCAGTATTTT,CATSRLITDTQYF
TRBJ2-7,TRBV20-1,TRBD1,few,TGCAGTGCTATCCCCATAGGGACAGGGCTCTCCTACGAGCAGTACTTC,CSAIPIGTGLSYEQYF
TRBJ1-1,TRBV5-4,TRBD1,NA,TGTGCCAGCAGCCCTACAGGGGGCCTCATGAACACTGAAGCTTTCTTT,CASSPTGGLMNTEAFF
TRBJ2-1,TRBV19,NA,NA,TGTGCCAGTAGTACCAATAGGGTTGGAGAGCAGTTCTTC,CASSTNRVGEQFF
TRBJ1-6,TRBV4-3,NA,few,TGCGCCAGCAGCCAAGGGCCCAGTAATTCACCCCTCCACTTT,CASSQGPSNSPLHF
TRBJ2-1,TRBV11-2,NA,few,TGTGCCAGCAGCTTAGTAAGGCGGAGCGTAAGCTCCTACAATGAGCAGTTCTTC,CASSLVRRSVSSYNEQFF
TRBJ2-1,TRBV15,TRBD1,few,TGTGCCACCAGCAGATCGGACAGGGGCGTCTACAATGAGCAGTTCTTC,CATSRSDRGVYNEQFF
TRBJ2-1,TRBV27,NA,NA,TGTGCCAGCAGTTTATCGAATGGGGCCTACAATGAGCAGTTCTTC,CASSLSNGAYNEQFF
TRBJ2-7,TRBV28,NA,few,TGTGCCAGCAGTCCTATAGCGGACCCCTACGAGCAGTACTTC,CASSPIADPYEQYF
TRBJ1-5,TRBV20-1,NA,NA,TGCAGTGCTAGGTCGTGGCCGTCCAATCAGCCCCAGCATTTT,CSARSWPSNQPQHF